These 28 T cell receptor beta chains were sequenced from one sample in a study of blood T cell repertoires in COVID-19. The data were produced by immunoSEQ multiplex PCR, yet TCRdb's version contains in-frame clones alone and is incomplete. Seen here are 30,000 to 45,000 clones, over 65% observed once, and the top ten hold 16%. Sequenced material: peripheral blood. Receptors were obtained from an older man with acute or convalescent COVID-19.

V gene TRBV19 combines with J gene TRBJ2-2, with a tentative D call TRBD1 (5 bases). The V gene's germline CDR1 is LNHDA and CDR2 SQIVND (reference sequence). Trimming took off 3 bases at V and 0 bases at J, with 14 bases between the two ends. The CDR3 loop spans 17 amino acids. The CDR3 region is CASSIRPRASNTGELFF. As DNA, the CDR3 is TGTGCCAGTAGTATTCGACCCAGGGCGTCGAACACCGGGGAGCTGTTTTTT.

CDR3: CASSFLYEQYF. The CDR3 nucleotides are TGTGCCAGCAGTTTTCTATACGAGCAGTACTTC. The chain links TRBV6-4 to TRBJ2-7; D ambiguous. Germline loops: CDR1 MRHNA, CDR2 SNTAGT. The CDR3 is made up of 11 amino acids. Trimming removed 5 bases at V and 4 bases at J, with 6 bases between.

This rearrangement joins TRBV6-6 to TRBJ1-2; D unclear. Germline lookup yields CDR1 MNHNY and CDR2 SVGAGI (reference sequence). V lost 0 bases, J lost 5 bases, and 13 bases lay in between. The CDR3 spans 15 residues. The CDR3 nucleotides read TGTGCCAGCAGTTACTCTCTGTCTCGCGATTATGGCTACACCTTC. This gives the protein CASSYSLSRDYGYTF.

The V and J genes are TRBV7-2 and TRBJ2-3, with TRBD2 identical over 14 bases. Germline loops: CDR1 SGHTA, CDR2 FQGNSA. V lost 1 base to trimming and J lost 7 bases; unmatched junction nucleotides: 7. This CDR3 comprises 17 residues. The CDR3 sequence is CASSLGGLAGEGYTQYF. Here the CDR3 DNA reads TGTGCCAGCAGCTTAGGGGGACTAGCGGGAGAGGGGTATACGCAGTATTTT.

The rearrangement joins TRBV4-1 to TRBJ1-2, with 7 bases that match TRBD1. Trimming removed 4 bases from V and 2 bases from J; junction bases left unmatched: 7. Germline CDR1 and CDR2: MGHRA and YSYEKL. The CDR3 extends over 15 amino acids. CDR3 sequence reads: CASSPWDSLNYGYTF. The CDR3 region has the DNA TGCGCCAGCAGCCCTTGGGACAGTCTCAACTATGGCTACACCTTC.

The V gene is TRBV27, the J gene TRBJ2-5, with TRBD1 as a possible D gene (6 bases). The V end lost 6 bases, the J end lost 4 bases, and 12 bases lay between the germline ends. The CDR3 is 13 residues long. The germline V gene encodes CDR1 MNHEY and CDR2 SMNVEV (reference sequence). The CDR3 nucleotides are TGTGCCAGCAGCCCTGTACAGGGAGAGACCCAGTACTTC. Protein sequence: CASSPVQGETQYF.

This clone has a single count. This sequence joins TRBV27 and TRBJ2-7; 10 nucleotides match TRBD1. The germline gives CDR1 MNHEY, CDR2 SMNVEV (reference sequence). Trimming removed 4 bases from V and 5 bases from J; junction bases left unmatched: 5. The CDR3 totals 14 residues. CDR3 DNA: TGTGCCAGCAGTTCGGGACAGGGGACCCACGAGCAGTACTTC. It is translated as CASSSGQGTHEQYF.

The CDR3 nucleotides read TGTGCCAGCAGCCATGGACTAGCGGGAGGGTTTGGTTTGAATACCGGGGAGCTGTTTTTT. Amino acid sequence: CASSHGLAGGFGLNTGELFF. The chain couples TRBV3-1 (or the pseudogene TRBV3-2) to TRBJ2-2; 15 nucleotides align to TRBD2. Germline CDR1 LGHDT, CDR2 YNNKEL (reference sequence). The CDR3 contains 20 residues. The V and J ends lost 3 bases and 5 bases, in that order; junction bases with no gene match: 13.

The V gene is TRBV19, the J gene TRBJ1-3; perhaps TRBD1 as D (5 bases). CDR1 and CDR2 (germline): LNHDA, SQIVND (reference sequence). Trimming left V 3 bases short and J 0 bases short, with 12 bases between. CDR3 length: 16 residues. The CDR3 loop reads CASSIRGTSSGNTIYF. CDR3 coding DNA: TGTGCCAGTAGTATCCGGGGGACGAGCTCTGGAAACACCATATATTTT.

The chain recombines TRBV28 with TRBJ1-5; tentative D call: TRBD1 (6 bases). CDR1 is MDHEN, CDR2 SYDVKM, per germline. This CDR3 region has 16 residues. Trimming removed 5 bases from V and 5 bases from J, with 19 bases in between. For the CDR3, the DNA is TGTGCCAGCAGTCCCCGGAGAGGGGGGGTTTATCAGCCCCAGCATTTT. This codes for CASSPRRGGVYQPQHF. Using reference TRBV28 and TRBJ1-5 for the parts outside the CDR3, the full variable domain is DVKVTQSSRYLVKRTGEKVFLECVQDMDHENMFWYRQDPGLGLRLIYFSYDVKMKEKGDIPEGYSVSREKKERFSLILESASTNQTSMYLCASSPRRGGVYQPQHFGDGTRLSIL.

The chain uses TRBV18 and TRBJ2-1, with 7 nucleotides matching TRBD2. The CDR3 extends over 16 amino acids. Unmatched junction bases numbered 4, after V lost 0 bases and J lost 2 bases. CDR1 is KGHSH, CDR2 LQKENI, per germline. This CDR3 is CASSPPDREAYNEQFF. CDR3 in DNA: TGTGCCAGCTCACCACCCGATCGGGAGGCCTACAATGAGCAGTTCTTC.

V is TRBV2 and J is TRBJ2-7, with 7 nucleotides matching TRBD1. The CDR3 is 15 amino acids. The trim removed 6 bases at V and 1 base at J, leaving 9 bases unmatched. CDR1 SNHLY and CDR2 FYNNEI come from the germline V gene. CDR3 protein: CASRTDPGQSYEQYF. The CDR3 DNA reads TGTGCCAGCAGGACCGACCCGGGACAGTCCTACGAGCAGTACTTC.

The rearrangement joins TRBV13 to TRBJ2-3; 8 positions agree with TRBD2. CDR3 length: 18 residues. CDR1 is PRHDT and CDR2 is FYEKMQ in the germline V gene (reference sequence). The ends lost 4 bases at V and 6 bases at J; junction bases unmatched: 18. CDR3: CASSSSLGLVRAGDTQYF. The CDR3 DNA follows: TGTGCCAGCAGCTCTAGTTTGGGACTAGTTCGGGCTGGGGATACGCAGTATTTT. Full variable domain (outside the CDR3, taken from reference TRBV13 and TRBJ2-3): AAGVIQSPRHLIKEKRETATLKCYPIPRHDTVYWYQQGPGQDPQFLISFYEKMQSDKGSIPDRFSAQQFSDYHSELNMSSLELGDSALYFCASSSSLGLVRAGDTQYFGPGTRLTVL.

The chain uses TRBV23-1 and TRBJ1-4, with a possible D match to TRBD1 (5 bases). TRBV23-1 is classed as an ORF, of uncertain function. V lost 10 bases, J lost 9 bases, and 18 bases lay in between. The CDR3 spans 13 residues. The CDR3 DNA sequence: TGCGCCACCAGGGAACCGGAGCTGCAAAAACTGTTTTTT. It is translated as CATREPELQKLFF.

The chain couples TRBV10-2 to TRBJ2-3; 12 nucleotides agree with TRBD2. There are 17 residues in the CDR3. Germline V gene data show CDR1 as WSHSY and CDR2 as SAAADI. V gave up 6 bases and J gave up 3 bases; unmatched junction bases: 10. The CDR3 protein is CASSLRLTSGGTDTQYF. The CDR3 DNA is TGCGCCAGCAGCCTTCGCCTGACTAGCGGGGGAACAGATACGCAGTATTTT.

This clone occurred once. The chain joins TRBV7-9 to TRBJ1-4, with 9 bases matching TRBD1. V was clipped by 5 bases and J by 7 bases; unmatched bases: 5. Germline V lookup: CDR1 SEHNR, CDR2 FQNEAQ (reference sequence). The length of the CDR3 is 14 residues. The CDR3 DNA sequence: TGTGCCAGCAGCACGGACAGGGGAAGTGAAAAACTGTTTTTT. It translates to CASSTDRGSEKLFF.

The V gene is TRBV21-1, the J gene TRBJ1-1; the table's D call, TRBD1, was not checked against the DNA. TRBV21-1 is classified as a pseudogene. The CDR3 is 16 residues long. The CDR3 DNA is TGTGCCAGCAGCAGAGGACAGGGTTTAGTGAACACTGAAGCTTTCTTT. Protein product: CASSRGQGLVNTEAFF.

The chain has TRBV6-5 and TRBJ1-5, with D uncertain. V was pared by 5 bases and J by 1 base, with 6 bases between. The CDR3 loop spans 13 amino acids. Per germline, CDR1 MNHEY and CDR2 SVGAGI. The CDR3 DNA sequence: TGTGCCAGCAGTCGGAGGAGCAATCAGCCCCAGCATTTT. Protein: CASSRRSNQPQHF.

This rearrangement joins TRBV3-1 (or the pseudogene TRBV3-2) to TRBJ2-6, with D maybe TRBD1 (6 bases). Germline V gene data show CDR1 as LGHDT and CDR2 as YNNKEL (reference sequence). Trimming left V 4 bases short and J 3 bases short, with 16 bases between. The CDR3 has 17 residues. The CDR3 reads CASSLPGQLFGANVLTF. The CDR3 DNA follows: TGTGCCAGCAGCCTCCCGGGACAACTCTTTGGGGCCAACGTCCTGACTTTC.

Concerning this clone: Its ends do not fully match the called genes, so a read error is possible. The V and J genes are TRBV5-6 and TRBJ1-5, with D perhaps TRBD1 (5 bases). The CDR3 consists of 14 residues. CDR1 is SGHDT, CDR2 YYEEEE, per germline. The CDR3 DNA reads as TGTGCCAGCAGTTATAGGACTCGGGGGGGTACTTTGGACTTT. Protein: CASSYRTRGGTLDF.

The chain carries TRBV5-6 and TRBJ1-2, with TRBD1 matching 7 bases. CDR3 length equals 13 residues. Germline V lookup: CDR1 SGHDT, CDR2 YYEEEE. V lost 4 bases, J lost 3 bases, and 3 bases stayed unmatched. CDR3 bases: TGTGCCAGCAGCAGGGGGCCTGACTATGGCTACACCTTC. Translated: CASSRGPDYGYTF.

The V gene is TRBV4-3, the J gene TRBJ1-1; no firm D call. The CDR3 runs 16 residues. CDR1 LGHNA and CDR2 YSLEER come from the germline V gene. Trimming left V 1 base short and J 1 base short, with 13 bases between. Here the CDR3 DNA reads TGCGCCAGCAGCCAAGGTTTCTCTTACAAGAACACTGAAGCTTTCTTT. This gives the protein CASSQGFSYKNTEAFF.

The CDR3 DNA sequence: TGCGCCAGCAGCCGAGCGGCTAACTCGGACGAGCAGTACTTC. Its protein is CASSRAANSDEQYF. V and J are TRBV4-3 and TRBJ2-7; D is perhaps TRBD2 (5 bases). Germline lookup yields CDR1 LGHNA and CDR2 YSLEER. Trimming took off 4 bases at V and 5 bases at J, with 15 bases between the two ends. The CDR3 covers 14 residues.

The chain has TRBV6-5 and TRBJ2-7, with 8 nucleotides matching TRBD1. This CDR3 comprises 15 residues. Unmatched junction bases numbered 14, after V lost 6 bases and J lost 7 bases. Germline-derived CDR1 and CDR2 are MNHEY and SVGAGI. The CDR3 bases are TGTGCCAGCAGAAGAGACAGGGGTGGGAAACGGGAGCAGTACTTC. This encodes CASRRDRGGKREQYF.

This sequence joins TRBV10-3 and TRBJ2-1; TRBD1 matches 7 bases. This CDR3 has 15 residues. V dropped 3 bases and J dropped 7; count of bases not matched to a gene: 9. Germline V gene lookup returns CDR1 ENHRY and CDR2 SYGVKD. CDR3 protein: CAISERQGPQNEQFF. CDR3 nucleotide sequence: TGTGCCATCAGTGAACGACAGGGACCTCAGAATGAGCAGTTCTTC.

J is TRBJ2-2 and V is TRBV27; 9 bases line up with TRBD2. There are 16 residues in the CDR3. With 2 bases clipped from V and 5 bases from J, the junction kept 6 bases outside the gene matches. Germline CDR1 MNHEY, CDR2 SMNVEV (reference sequence). CDR3 bases: TGTGCCAGCAGTTTACTAGCGGGAAAAGGGACCGGGGAGCTGTTTTTT. Encoded protein: CASSLLAGKGTGELFF.

This clone was seen a few times. The chain joins TRBV10-3 to TRBJ2-7; 8 nucleotides match TRBD2. CDR3 length: 14 amino acids. V dropped 10 bases and J dropped 1; count of bases not matched to a gene: 9. In germline, CDR1 is ENHRY, CDR2 SYGVKD. As DNA, the CDR3 is TGTGCCACTAGTTTAACTAGCGGTTCCTACGAGCAGTACTTC. It is translated as CATSLTSGSYEQYF.

The gene calls are TRBV10-3 and TRBJ1-1, with D maybe TRBD1 (5 bases). With 10 bases removed from V and 5 bases from J, the gap between germline ends came to 14 bases. The germline V gene encodes CDR1 ENHRY and CDR2 SYGVKD. The CDR3 runs to 12 residues. The CDR3 region has the DNA TGTGCCACCGGGGGAGCTACTACTGAAGCTTTCTTT. Amino acids: CATGGATTEAFF.